The rows below give T cell receptor beta chains drawn from one sample of a study of response to subunit inactivated influenza vaccine. From the RT-PCR reads, TCRdb called clonotypes with MiXCR, one entry per CDR3 protein. The profile covers over 650,000 distinct CDR3 sequences, with less than 20% appearing a single time and 11% taken by the ten largest. This material consisted of PBMCs from blood, taken around 5 days after vaccination. The origin of the receptors is a man aged 50-59 years who received an inactivated influenza vaccine. CDR3s include the opening cysteine and the closing phenylalanine or tryptophan. Each record gives: V gene, clone size, J gene, D gene, CDR3 protein, CDR3 DNA. The D gene is left open where the match is weak. The size field is filled for only some rows; it gives once, few, many or a size class.

V gene: TRBV6-2/TRBV6-3; clone size: few; J gene: TRBJ1-4; D gene: -; CDR3 protein: CASSYSEFGANIPAKLFF; CDR3 DNA: TGTGCCAGCAGTTACTCGGAGTTTGGGGCGAATATTCCGGCAAAACTGTTTTTT
V gene: TRBV7-2; clone size: few; J gene: TRBJ2-1; D gene: TRBD2; CDR3 protein: CASSLFAGGPSEQFF; CDR3 DNA: TGTGCCAGCAGCTTATTCGCGGGGGGGCCTAGTGAGCAGTTCTTC
V gene: TRBV29-1; clone size: -; J gene: TRBJ2-5; D gene: -; CDR3 protein: CSVASGFQETQYF; CDR3 DNA: TGCAGCGTTGCCTCAGGGTTCCAAGAGACCCAGTACTTC
V gene: TRBV28; clone size: -; J gene: TRBJ1-4; D gene: -; CDR3 protein: CASSSGVSTTNEKLFF; CDR3 DNA: TGTGCCAGCAGCTCCGGGGTGTCTACAACTAATGAAAAACTGTTTTTT
V gene: TRBV5-1; clone size: many; J gene: TRBJ2-5; D gene: -; CDR3 protein: CASSGRQQETQYF; CDR3 DNA: TGCGCCAGCAGCGGTAGGCAGCAAGAGACCCAGTACTTC
V gene: TRBV12-3/TRBV12-4; clone size: -; J gene: TRBJ2-2; D gene: -; CDR3 protein: CASSAIRSTGELFF; CDR3 DNA: TGTGCCAGCAGTGCCATCCGGTCCACCGGGGAGCTGTTTTTT
V gene: TRBV11-2; clone size: few; J gene: TRBJ2-5; D gene: -; CDR3 protein: CASSLSDGIQETQYF; CDR3 DNA: TGTGCCAGCAGCTTATCTGACGGCATTCAAGAGACCCAGTACTTC
V gene: TRBV28; clone size: -; J gene: TRBJ1-5; D gene: -; CDR3 protein: CATHNRAQPQHF; CDR3 DNA: TGTGCCACTCACAACAGGGCTCAGCCCCAGCATTTT
V gene: TRBV24-1; clone size: few; J gene: TRBJ2-1; D gene: TRBD2; CDR3 protein: CATSDLTSGRGNEQFF; CDR3 DNA: TGTGCCACCAGTGACCTGACTAGCGGGAGAGGCAATGAGCAGTTCTTC
V gene: TRBV20-1; clone size: -; J gene: TRBJ1-1; D gene: -; CDR3 protein: CSASEQHTEAFF; CDR3 DNA: TGCAGTGCTAGTGAGCAGCACACTGAAGCTTTCTTT
V gene: TRBV25-1; clone size: -; J gene: TRBJ2-1; D gene: -; CDR3 protein: CASSEFRGSYNEQFF; CDR3 DNA: TGTGCCAGCAGTGAATTTAGGGGTTCCTACAATGAGCAGTTCTTC
V gene: TRBV7-3; clone size: many; J gene: TRBJ2-2; D gene: -; CDR3 protein: CASSHSGNTGELFF; CDR3 DNA: TGTGCCAGCAGCCATAGCGGGAACACCGGGGAGCTGTTTTTT
V gene: TRBV20-1; clone size: -; J gene: TRBJ2-2; D gene: -; CDR3 protein: CSARDEGRTGELFF; CDR3 DNA: TGCAGTGCTAGAGATGAAGGGAGGACCGGGGAGCTGTTTTTT
V gene: TRBV7-9; clone size: -; J gene: TRBJ2-1; D gene: -; CDR3 protein: CASSLEGLQFF; CDR3 DNA: TGTGCCAGCAGCCTCGAGGGTCTGCAGTTCTTC
V gene: TRBV6-5; clone size: many; J gene: TRBJ1-3; D gene: -; CDR3 protein: CASSYSNRVSGNTIYF; CDR3 DNA: TGTGCCAGCAGTTACTCGAACAGGGTCTCTGGAAACACCATATATTTT
V gene: TRBV7-6; clone size: few; J gene: TRBJ2-1; D gene: TRBD1; CDR3 protein: CASSLGQSFYNEQFF; CDR3 DNA: TGTGCCAGCAGCCTGGGACAGAGCTTCTACAATGAGCAGTTCTTC
V gene: TRBV29-1; clone size: many; J gene: TRBJ2-1; D gene: TRBD2; CDR3 protein: CSVAGTSPYNEQFF; CDR3 DNA: TGCAGCGTGGCCGGGACTAGCCCCTACAATGAGCAGTTCTTC
V gene: TRBV6-2/TRBV6-3; clone size: few; J gene: TRBJ2-5; D gene: -; CDR3 protein: CASSYDSTSSPLETQYF; CDR3 DNA: TGTGCCAGCAGTTACGACTCAACTAGTTCCCCCTTGGAGACCCAGTACTTC
V gene: TRBV10-3; clone size: once; J gene: TRBJ2-7; D gene: -; CDR3 protein: CAISESGFEQYF; CDR3 DNA: TGTGCCATCAGTGAGTCTGGTTTCGAGCAGTACTTC
V gene: TRBV7-9; clone size: -; J gene: TRBJ1-5; D gene: -; CDR3 protein: CASSLGGLPQHF; CDR3 DNA: TGTGCCAGCAGCCTCGGGGGGCTTCCCCAGCATTTT
V gene: TRBV20-1; clone size: -; J gene: TRBJ2-3; D gene: TRBD2; CDR3 protein: CSARDTLAGTDTQYF; CDR3 DNA: TGCAGTGCTAGAGATACTCTAGCGGGCACAGATACGCAGTATTTT
V gene: TRBV7-9; clone size: many; J gene: TRBJ2-1; D gene: TRBD2; CDR3 protein: CASSLPPSGNNEQFF; CDR3 DNA: TGTGCCAGCAGCTTGCCCCCTAGCGGGAACAATGAGCAGTTCTTC
V gene: TRBV28; clone size: many; J gene: TRBJ1-1; D gene: TRBD1; CDR3 protein: CASRPGQGTEAFF; CDR3 DNA: TGTGCCAGCAGACCGGGACAGGGGACTGAAGCTTTCTTT
V gene: TRBV6-1; clone size: few; J gene: TRBJ1-5; D gene: -; CDR3 protein: CASSESLGATQPQHF; CDR3 DNA: TGTGCCAGCAGTGAATCACTGGGGGCGACTCAGCCCCAGCATTTT
V gene: TRBV10-2; clone size: -; J gene: TRBJ2-3; D gene: -; CDR3 protein: CASSGPKSTDTQYF; CDR3 DNA: TGCGCCAGCAGTGGCCCCAAGAGCACAGATACGCAGTATTTT
V gene: TRBV29-1; clone size: few; J gene: TRBJ2-5; D gene: -; CDR3 protein: CSVTLTGQETQYF; CDR3 DNA: TGCAGCGTTACTCTGACAGGTCAAGAGACCCAGTACTTC
V gene: TRBV29-1; clone size: -; J gene: TRBJ2-3; D gene: -; CDR3 protein: CSAVVANTQYF; CDR3 DNA: TGCAGCGCTGTGGTGGCTAATACGCAGTATTTT
V gene: TRBV28; clone size: once; J gene: TRBJ2-7; D gene: -; CDR3 protein: CASSLHRLSYEQYF; CDR3 DNA: TGTGCCAGCAGTCTCCACAGGCTCTCCTACGAGCAGTACTTC
V gene: TRBV10-3; clone size: -; J gene: TRBJ1-2; D gene: -; CDR3 protein: CAAKERDPYGYTF; CDR3 DNA: TGTGCCGCCAAGGAAAGGGACCCCTATGGCTACACCTTC
V gene: TRBV5-1; clone size: few; J gene: TRBJ2-5; D gene: -; CDR3 protein: CASSLAGQNQETQYF; CDR3 DNA: TGCGCCAGCAGCTTAGCGGGACAAAACCAAGAGACCCAGTACTTC
V gene: TRBV6-1; clone size: -; J gene: TRBJ1-5; D gene: TRBD1; CDR3 protein: CASRTQGLAGNQPQHF; CDR3 DNA: TGTGCCAGCAGGACACAGGGGTTGGCGGGCAATCAGCCCCAGCATTTT
V gene: TRBV4-2; clone size: many; J gene: TRBJ2-5; D gene: TRBD1; CDR3 protein: CASSHVLTGGIETQYF; CDR3 DNA: TGTGCCAGCAGCCACGTGTTAACAGGGGGCATCGAGACCCAGTACTTC
V gene: TRBV4-3; clone size: few; J gene: TRBJ1-5; D gene: -; CDR3 protein: CASSQDVNSNQPQHF; CDR3 DNA: TGCGCCAGCAGCCAGGACGTCAATAGCAATCAGCCCCAGCATTTT
V gene: TRBV4-3; clone size: few; J gene: TRBJ2-7; D gene: -; CDR3 protein: CASSQEGGKKFYEQYF; CDR3 DNA: TGCGCCAGCAGCCAAGAAGGAGGGAAGAAGTTCTACGAGCAGTACTTC
V gene: TRBV27; clone size: many; J gene: TRBJ2-6; D gene: TRBD2; CDR3 protein: CASSFSGGSSGANVLTF; CDR3 DNA: TGTGCCAGCAGTTTTAGCGGGGGCTCCTCTGGGGCCAACGTCCTGACTTTC
V gene: TRBV6-6; clone size: few; J gene: TRBJ1-5; D gene: -; CDR3 protein: CASRGGDNQPQHF; CDR3 DNA: TGTGCCAGCAGGGGTGGTGATAATCAGCCCCAGCATTTT
V gene: TRBV7-9; clone size: -; J gene: TRBJ2-5; D gene: TRBD1; CDR3 protein: CASSLADRVQETQYF; CDR3 DNA: TGTGCCAGCAGCTTAGCGGACAGGGTACAAGAGACCCAGTACTTC
V gene: TRBV12-3/TRBV12-4; clone size: -; J gene: TRBJ2-3; D gene: -; CDR3 protein: CASSLGGQRTDTQYF; CDR3 DNA: TGTGCCAGCAGTTTAGGGGGGCAACGCACAGATACGCAGTATTTT
V gene: TRBV9; clone size: many; J gene: TRBJ2-7; D gene: -; CDR3 protein: CASSVSTGYEQYF; CDR3 DNA: TGTGCCAGCAGCGTATCGACAGGCTACGAGCAGTACTTC
V gene: TRBV20-1; clone size: few; J gene: TRBJ2-7; D gene: -; CDR3 protein: CSVIRNYEQYF; CDR3 DNA: TGCAGTGTTATCCGAAACTACGAGCAGTACTTC
V gene: TRBV20-1; clone size: -; J gene: TRBJ1-1; D gene: TRBD1; CDR3 protein: CSARDTGATEAFF; CDR3 DNA: TGCAGTGCTAGAGATACAGGGGCCACTGAAGCTTTCTTT
V gene: TRBV24-1; clone size: few; J gene: TRBJ1-5; D gene: -; CDR3 protein: CATSDTAGLGPQHF; CDR3 DNA: TGTGCCACCAGTGATACGGCGGGCCTTGGGCCCCAGCATTTT
V gene: TRBV20-1; clone size: -; J gene: TRBJ2-7; D gene: -; CDR3 protein: CSALQGRIYEQYF; CDR3 DNA: TGCAGTGCTTTGCAGGGGAGGATCTACGAGCAGTACTTC
V gene: TRBV11-1; clone size: -; J gene: TRBJ2-5; D gene: -; CDR3 protein: CASRPDPKAPHVVSTLGTQYF; CDR3 DNA: TGTGCCAGCAGACCGGACCCAAAAGCCCCCCACGTCGTAAGCACACTCGGGACCCAGTACTTC
V gene: TRBV20-1; clone size: few; J gene: TRBJ2-7; D gene: TRBD2; CDR3 protein: CSVSSGRVYEQYF; CDR3 DNA: TGCAGTGTTTCTAGCGGGAGAGTCTACGAGCAGTACTTC
V gene: TRBV20-1; clone size: few; J gene: TRBJ2-1; D gene: TRBD1; CDR3 protein: CSKADRGFSNEQFF; CDR3 DNA: TGCAGTAAGGCGGACAGGGGGTTCTCCAATGAGCAGTTCTTC
V gene: TRBV6-2/TRBV6-3; clone size: -; J gene: TRBJ1-6; D gene: -; CDR3 protein: CASRADGRNSPLHF; CDR3 DNA: TGTGCCAGCAGAGCGGACGGCAGAAATTCACCCCTCCACTTT